This T cell receptor beta chain was documented in a study of Ad26.COV2.S vaccination and SARS-CoV-2 variants. The study, taken as a whole, reports: Comparability of non-spike TCR breadth was observed across vaccine and placebo recipients. Overall T cell responses may have been underestimated by the analyses of TCR breadth and depth.

CDR1 and CDR2 from the germline V gene are PRHDT and FYEKMQ (reference sequence). The CDR3 is 12 residues long. V was shortened by 5 bases and J by 3 bases, with 8 bases between the two germline ends. Indicated treatment: around 19 received Ad26.COV2.S at low or high dose, single or two shots; 5 received placebo; per-sample allocation not given. Samples analyzed were those drawn on day 63 after the first vaccine or placebo injection. A Boston donor was an adult aged 18-55 years. With regard to this clone: What it binds is unknown.

Measured with immunoSEQ multiplex PCR; TCRdb has only the in-frame clones, and not every one. The table has 350,000 to 500,000 clones, roughly 88% seen once. This clonotype originated in a person between 18 and 59 years old who received the Ad26.COV2.S COVID-19 vaccine or a placebo. The J gene is TRBJ2-7, the V gene TRBV13, with D possibly TRBD1 on 6 matching bases. This specimen consisted of peripheral blood, obtained in a trial of Ad26.COV2.S vaccine versus placebo. This chain's CDR3 is CASSVQGYEQYF. In DNA, the CDR3 is TGTGCCAGCAGCGTACAGGGCTACGAGCAGTACTTC. Combining the CDR3 with reference TRBV13 and TRBJ2-7 gives the whole variable domain AAGVIQSPRHLIKEKRETATLKCYPIPRHDTVYWYQQGPGQDPQFLISFYEKMQSDKGSIPDRFSAQQFSDYHSELNMSSLELGDSALYFCASSVQGYEQYFGPGTRLTVT.